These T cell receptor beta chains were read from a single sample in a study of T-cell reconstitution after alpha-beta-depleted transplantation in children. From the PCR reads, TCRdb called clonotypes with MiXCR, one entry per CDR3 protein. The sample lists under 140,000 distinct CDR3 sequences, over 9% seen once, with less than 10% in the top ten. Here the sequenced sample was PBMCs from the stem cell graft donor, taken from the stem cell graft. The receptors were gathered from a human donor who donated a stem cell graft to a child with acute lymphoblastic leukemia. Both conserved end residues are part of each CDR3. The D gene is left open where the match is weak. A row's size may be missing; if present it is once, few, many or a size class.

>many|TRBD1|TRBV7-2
CASSSRTGGSYEQYF
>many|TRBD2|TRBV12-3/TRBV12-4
CASRPRLGLAGSGTDTQYF
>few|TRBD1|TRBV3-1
CASSPRTGEGNSPLHF
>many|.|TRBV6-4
CASSDSLGDTQYF
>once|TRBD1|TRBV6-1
CASGRTGGRPQHF
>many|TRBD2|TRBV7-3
CASSTAGTSGYEQYF
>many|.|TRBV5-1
CASSRVRDSPLHF
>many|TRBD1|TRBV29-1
CSVDQGADEQYF
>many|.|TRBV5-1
CASSGPDNPNNEKLFF
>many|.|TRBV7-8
CASSLDRASNQPQHF
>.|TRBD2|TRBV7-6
CASSLVSGRAREQFF
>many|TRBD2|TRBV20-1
CSAHVAGWGETQYF
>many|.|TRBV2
CASNTEVWVTDTQYF
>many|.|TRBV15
CATSRIPGQYLYEQYF
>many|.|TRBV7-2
CASSLVGVGTDTQYF
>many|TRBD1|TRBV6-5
CATVLGQGAHEQYF
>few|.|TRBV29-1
CSAPGTSYGYTF